The 9 T cell receptor beta chains given below trace back to one sample, sequenced in a study of T cells in women clearing cervical HPV infection. Sequencing was performed with immunoSEQ multiplex PCR; in TCRdb, only in-frame clones are kept and a portion is missing. Here the sample table reports 30,000 to 45,000 clones. Input material: blood buffy coat. These receptor sequences come from a woman aged 18 to 75 with a cervical HPV16 infection that either progressed to CIN3+ or cleared (not recorded which).

Note on this clone: The read halts 3 residues ahead of the CDR3 end, with the missing end drawn from the germline J gene. This chain joins TRBV7-2 and TRBJ1-5; D is perhaps TRBD1 (5 bases). This CDR3 has 15 amino acids. CDR1 and CDR2 (germline): SGHTA, FQGNSA. Trimming took off 2 bases at V and 6 bases at J, with 14 bases between the two ends. The CDR3 DNA, read in part, is TGTGCCAGCAGCTTAAGTTGGGGCAAGGGTCAGCCC. Amino acids: CASSLSWGKGQP. In full, the CDR3 reads CASSLSWGKGQPQHF.

As for this clone: The read ends 3 residues early relative to the CDR3; the germline J gene fills the gap. V gene TRBV29-1 combines with J gene TRBJ2-3, with D perhaps matching TRBD1 (5 bases). Trimming removed 8 bases at V and 6 bases at J, with 18 bases between. Germline lookup yields CDR1 SQVTM and CDR2 ANQGSEA. The CDR3 loop spans 13 amino acids. CDR3 region: CSIRQNQRDTQYF. CDR3 DNA, as far as it was read: TGCAGCATAAGACAGAATCAAAGGGATACG.

Worth noting for this clone: The read comes to an end 3 residues before the CDR3 does, leaving the germline J gene to fill in the end. This chain uses TRBV7-9 with TRBJ1-2, with D hard to call. Germline V gene data show CDR1 as SEHNR and CDR2 as FQNEAQ (reference sequence). The CDR3 consists of 12 residues. The part of the CDR3 DNA that was read is TGTGCCAGCAAAGGCGGCTCCTACGAC. Protein product: CASKGGSYD. In full, the CDR3 is CASKGGSYDYTF.

On this clone itself: The read falls 3 residues short of the CDR3 end, and the missing part is taken from the germline J gene. The genes are TRBV2 and TRBJ2-1; 8 positions match TRBD1. Germline trimming cut 8 bases from V and 5 bases from J; bases unmatched to any gene: 8. Germline lookup yields CDR1 SNHLY and CDR2 FYNNEI. The CDR3 length is 14 residues. Incomplete CDR3 DNA: TGTGCCAGCCGCGCAGGGGGCGGTAACAATGAG. It specifies CASRAGGGNNE. The full-length CDR3 reads as CASRAGGGNNEQFF.

The CDR3 sequence: CSARHDTNTGELFF. The CDR3 bases that were read are TGCAGTGCTAGGCATGACACGAACACCGGGGAG. The rearrangement uses TRBV20-1 and TRBJ2-2; D not certain. The read is 3 residues too short to cover the CDR3 end, so that end is filled in from the germline J gene. Germline V lookup: CDR1 DFQATT, CDR2 SNEGSKA (reference sequence). This CDR3 spans 14 amino acids. The germline V and J ends were trimmed by 3 bases and 0 bases, with 8 bases remaining between them.

Worth noting for this clone: Read coverage stops 3 residues before the CDR3 terminus; the germline J gene supplies the remainder. The rearrangement links TRBV18 to TRBJ1-2; D is uncertain. The CDR3 is 12 residues long. CDR1 and CDR2 from the germline V gene are KGHSH and LQKENI. This CDR3 reads CASSPSSDDYTF. The covered CDR3 bases are TGTGCCAGCTCACCAAGTAGCGATGAC.

Worth noting for this clone: The CDR3 extends 3 residues past the end of the read, so its final part is completed from the germline J gene. This chain joins TRBV7-2 and TRBJ1-2; D not resolved. The CDR3 consists of 15 residues. Germline V CDR1 and CDR2: SGHTA, FQGNSA. CDR3 DNA, as far as it was read: TGTGCCAGCAGCTTAGGACTAGCTCCATACAATGAC. Encoded protein: CASSLGLAPYND. From start to end, the CDR3 is CASSLGLAPYNDYTF.

On this clone: The observed sequence ends 3 residues before the CDR3 terminus, with the missing tail filled in from the germline J gene. The chain recombines TRBV7-6 with TRBJ2-7, with a tentative D call TRBD1 (7 bases). The V gene's germline CDR1 is SGHVS and CDR2 FNYEAQ. The CDR3 extends over 14 amino acids. Trimming removed 3 bases at V and 4 bases at J, with 13 bases between. The part of the CDR3 DNA that was read is TGTGCCAGCAGCTTCTCCAGGGGGGCATACGAG. Its protein is CASSFSRGAYE. The entire CDR3 protein reads CASSFSRGAYEQYF.

Worth noting for this clone: The read terminates 3 residues ahead of where the CDR3 ends, so the germline J gene completes it. The chain has TRBV19 and TRBJ1-5, with TRBD1 matching over 8 bases. Germline CDR1 reads LNHDA; CDR2 reads SQIVND (reference sequence). The CDR3 contains 15 residues. V lost 4 bases and J lost 2; bases outside the gene matches: 4. The CDR3 loop is CASSKTGDGNQPQHF. CDR3 DNA, as far as it was read: TGTGCCAGTAGTAAGACAGGGGACGGCAATCAGCCC. Together with reference TRBV19 and TRBJ1-5, the CDR3 gives the full variable domain: DGGITQSPKYLFRKEGQNVTLSCEQNLNHDAMYWYRQDPGQGLRLIYYSQIVNDFQKGDIAEGYSVSREKKESFPLTVTSAQKNPTAFYLCASSKTGDGNQPQHFGDGTRLSIL.